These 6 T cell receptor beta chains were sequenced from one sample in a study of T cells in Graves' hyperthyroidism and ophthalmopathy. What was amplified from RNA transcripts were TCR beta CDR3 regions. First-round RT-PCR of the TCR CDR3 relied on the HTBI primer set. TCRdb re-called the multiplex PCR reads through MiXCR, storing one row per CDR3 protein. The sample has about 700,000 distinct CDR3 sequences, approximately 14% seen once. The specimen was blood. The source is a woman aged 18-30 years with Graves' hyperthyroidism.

The CDR3 spells CSARGVTRDNEQFF. In DNA, the CDR3 is TGCAGTGCTAGGGGCGTTACCAGGGACAATGAGCAGTTCTTC. The chain joins TRBV20-1 to TRBJ2-1; TRBD1 is a possible D gene (5 bases). V was pared by 3 bases and J by 5 bases, with 14 bases between. Germline CDR1 and CDR2: DFQATT and SNEGSKA (reference sequence). The CDR3 is 14 residues long.

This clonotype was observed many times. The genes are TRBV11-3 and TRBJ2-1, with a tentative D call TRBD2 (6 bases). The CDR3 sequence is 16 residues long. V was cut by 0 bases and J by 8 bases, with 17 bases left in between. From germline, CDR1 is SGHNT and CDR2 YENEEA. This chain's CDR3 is CASSLDVRFGGDEQFF. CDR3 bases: TGTGCCAGCAGCTTAGATGTTAGGTTCGGGGGAGATGAGCAGTTCTTC.

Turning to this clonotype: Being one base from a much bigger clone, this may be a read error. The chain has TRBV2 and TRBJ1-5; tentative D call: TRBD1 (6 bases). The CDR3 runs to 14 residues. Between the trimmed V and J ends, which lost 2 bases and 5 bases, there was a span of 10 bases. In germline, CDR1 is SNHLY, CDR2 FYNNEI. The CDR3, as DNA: TGTGCCAGCAGTGAACCCCCAGGGGATCAGCCCCAGCATTTT. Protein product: CASSEPPGDQPQHF.

The CDR3 is CASSFGGALGRETQYF. CDR3 nucleotides: TGTGCCAGCAGCTTCGGGGGGGCTCTCGGAAGGGAGACCCAGTACTTC. The chain links TRBV11-2 to TRBJ2-5, with 8 nucleotides matching TRBD2. CDR3 length: 16 residues. The germline CDR1 and CDR2 sequences are SGHAT and FQNNGV. The V and J ends lost 3 bases and 5 bases, in that order; junction bases with no gene match: 11. The full variable domain, with the rest looked up from reference TRBV11-2 and TRBJ2-5, is EAGVAQSPRYKIIEKRQSVAFWCNPISGHATLYWYQQILGQGPKLLIQFQNNGVVDDSQLPKDRFSAERLKGVDSTLKIQPAKLEDSAVYLCASSFGGALGRETQYFGPGTRLLVL.

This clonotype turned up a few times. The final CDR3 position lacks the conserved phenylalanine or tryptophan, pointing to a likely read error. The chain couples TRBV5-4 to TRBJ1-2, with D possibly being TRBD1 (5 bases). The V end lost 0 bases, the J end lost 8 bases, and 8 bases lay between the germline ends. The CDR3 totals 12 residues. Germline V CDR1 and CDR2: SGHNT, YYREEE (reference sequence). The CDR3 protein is CASSLDWGGYTL. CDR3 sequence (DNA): TGTGCCAGCAGCTTGGATTGGGGCGGCTACACCCTC.

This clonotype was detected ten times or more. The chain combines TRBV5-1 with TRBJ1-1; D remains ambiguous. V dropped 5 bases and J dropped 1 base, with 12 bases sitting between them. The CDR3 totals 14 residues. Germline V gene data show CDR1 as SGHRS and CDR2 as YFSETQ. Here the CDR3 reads CASRWGIRNTEAFF. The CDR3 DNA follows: TGCGCCAGCAGATGGGGAATTAGGAACACTGAAGCTTTCTTT.